This T cell receptor beta chain was profiled in a study of cytomegalovirus exposure and HLA in healthy donors. Study-wide context: In a previous analysis, 110 million or so unique TCR beta sequences were found from some 180 million T cells.

Findings and caveats of the study: Earlier findings revealed that most TCR beta V segments proved productive either about 90% or about 30% of the time. TCR beta chains numbering 150 to 200 were designated cytomegalovirus-associated.

The CDR3 length is 15 residues. Trimming left V 4 bases short and J 1 base short, with 11 bases between. Per germline, CDR1 SGDLS and CDR2 YYNGEE. Concerning this clone: Its antigen is still unknown.

In the PCR, 60 Vbeta and 13 Jbeta primers were used. Libraries were prepared by immunoSEQ multiplex PCR; TCRdb keeps only in-frame clonotypes and omits some of them. This sample has approximately 160,000 clones, with less than 85% found just once. The rearrangement uses TRBV9 and TRBJ1-4; D call uncertain. The sequenced sample consisted of PBMCs. The source is a man between 18 and 35 years old in good health and CMV-seronegative. The CDR3 DNA reads as TGTGCCAGCAGCAAAAAAGCGGGAACTAATGAAAAACTGTTTTTT. Amino acids: CASSKKAGTNEKLFF. Together with reference TRBV9 and TRBJ1-4, the CDR3 gives the full variable domain: DSGVTQTPKHLITATGQRVTLRCSPRSGDLSVYWYQQSLDQGLQFLIQYYNGEERAKGNILERFSAQQFPDLHSELNLSSLELGDSALYFCASSKKAGTNEKLFFGSGTQLSVL.